The 2 T cell receptor beta chains given below trace back to one sample, sequenced in a study of blood T cells in healthy people across ages. A second PCR of about 7 to 12 cycles used a sample-barcoded 5' primer and a J-beta primer mix. TCRdb ran MiXCR on the 5' RACE reads and lists one entry per CDR3 protein. The sample lists around 1,000,000 distinct CDR3 sequences; about two fifths were seen once. The source material was blood. These receptors were collected from a man between 18 and 29 years old in good health.

This CDR3 is CASSRPLAKNIQYF. For the CDR3, the DNA is TGTGCCAGCAGTCGACCGTTAGCCAAAAACATTCAGTACTTC. This chain joins TRBV12-3 or TRBV12-4 and TRBJ2-4, with D unclear. The CDR3 consists of 14 residues. V was cut by 5 bases and J by 0 bases, with 8 bases left in between.

This clonotype has just a few counts. The V gene is TRBV6-6, the J gene TRBJ1-2; no clear D. Trimming pared 7 bases from V and 3 bases from J, leaving 15 bases between. Looked up from germline, CDR1 is MNHNY and CDR2 is SVGAGI (reference sequence). This CDR3 has 14 amino acids. The CDR3 reads CASTTQPPDYGYTF. In nucleotides, the CDR3 is TGTGCCAGCACTACACAGCCCCCCGACTATGGCTACACCTTC.